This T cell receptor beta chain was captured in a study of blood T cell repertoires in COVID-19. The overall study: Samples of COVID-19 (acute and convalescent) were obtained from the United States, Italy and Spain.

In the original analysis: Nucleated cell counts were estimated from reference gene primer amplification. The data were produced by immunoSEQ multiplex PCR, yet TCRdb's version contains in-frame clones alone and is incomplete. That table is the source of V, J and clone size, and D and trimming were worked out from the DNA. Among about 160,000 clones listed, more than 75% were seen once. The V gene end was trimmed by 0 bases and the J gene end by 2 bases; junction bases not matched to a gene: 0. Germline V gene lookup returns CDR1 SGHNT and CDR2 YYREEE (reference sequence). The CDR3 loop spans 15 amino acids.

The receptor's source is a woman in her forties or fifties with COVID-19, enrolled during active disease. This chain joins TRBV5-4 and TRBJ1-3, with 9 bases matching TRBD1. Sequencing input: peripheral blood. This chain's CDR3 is CASSLGQGAGNTIYF. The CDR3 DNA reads TGTGCCAGCAGCTTGGGACAGGGGGCTGGAAACACCATATATTTT.